The table lists the clone carrying this T cell receptor (beta chain) with a few counts. Sequencing targeted TCR beta in T cells from blood (CD8+ and CD4+). The study used treatment-naive patients who had stable or active relapsing-remitting disease as multiple sclerosis controls. In contrast to the negatively isolated CD8+ and CD4+ T cells, TEMRA cells were FACS-enriched. This sample was included in a study of CD8 T cells in Susac syndrome. Germline lookup yields CDR1 SEHNR and CDR2 FQNEAQ (reference sequence). Trimming cost V 4 bases and J 5 bases; bases outside gene matches: 10. This CDR3 has 16 amino acids. It was with random hexamers that roughly 0.45 to 1 ug RNA was reverse transcribed. Across 54 Vbeta and 13 Jbeta, TCR beta CDR3 was amplified with immunoSEQ multiplex PCR. TCRdb re-called the immunoSEQ multiplex PCR reads through MiXCR, storing one row per CDR3 protein. The sample shows about 280,000 distinct CDR3 sequences, 85% of them seen only once.

V gene TRBV7-9 combines with J gene TRBJ2-7; 11 bases agree with TRBD2. The clonotype was recovered from a human donor with multiple sclerosis. The sample taken for sequencing was CD8+ T cells from PBMCs. The CDR3 sequence: CASSCPSGRFFHEQYF. CDR3 DNA sequence: TGTGCCAGCAGCTGCCCTAGCGGGAGGTTTTTCCACGAGCAGTACTTC.